The rows below give T cell receptor beta chains drawn from one sample of a study of T cell responses to AZD1222 COVID-19 vaccine. The protocol was immunoSEQ multiplex PCR, while the TCRdb copy is restricted to in-frame clones and leaves out a portion. This table has 130,000 or so clones, 80% to 90% appearing once. Here the sequenced sample was peripheral blood, taken on day 0 of AZD1222 vaccination. Every receptor here comes from an adult in good health. CDR3s include the opening cysteine and the closing phenylalanine or tryptophan. Fields, in order: D gene, J gene, V gene, clone size, CDR3 DNA, CDR3 protein. D genes are given only for firm matches. The size of a clone is reported for some rows only, either as once, few or many, or as a class for expanded clones.

>-|TRBJ2-6|TRBV18|-
TGTGCCAGCTCACCACAACCACCCGATTCTGGGGCCAACGTCCTGACTTTC
CASSPQPPDSGANVLTF
>-|TRBJ2-3|TRBV15|-
TGTGCCACCAGCAGAATAGGGTTTCGTACGCAGTATTTT
CATSRIGFRTQYF
>-|TRBJ2-3|TRBV3-1/TRBV3-2|-
TGTGCCAGCAGCCAAGAAGCGACAGGACCCACGTGGGATACGCAGTATTTT
CASSQEATGPTWDTQYF
>TRBD1|TRBJ2-7|TRBV2|once
TGTGCCAGCACCGGATTCTCAAGACAGGGATCATCCTACGAGCAGTACTTC
CASTGFSRQGSSYEQYF
>TRBD1|TRBJ2-7|TRBV5-4|-
TGTGCCAGCAGCTCCCGGACAGGGGACTACGAGCAGTACTTC
CASSSRTGDYEQYF
>-|TRBJ1-4|TRBV5-6|once
TGTGCCAGCAGCTTGGAACCTCGAGGAATCGAAAAACTGTTTTTT
CASSLEPRGIEKLFF
>TRBD1|TRBJ2-2|TRBV9|-
TGTGCCAGCAGCCCCACAGGGGGCGCCGGGGAGCTGTTTTTT
CASSPTGGAGELFF
>-|TRBJ2-7|TRBV3-1/TRBV3-2|-
TGTGCCAGCAGCCAAGCATTGGGCGCCCCCTACGAGCAGTACTTC
CASSQALGAPYEQYF
>TRBD1|TRBJ2-3|TRBV4-2|-
TGTGCCAGCAGCCTTCAAGGGTCCGGACAGGGAGTTTTCCATACGCAGTATTTT
CASSLQGSGQGVFHTQYF
>-|TRBJ1-5|TRBV19|-
TGTGCCAGTAGTATTGGCGACGGATGGTTTCCCTGGGGCAGCAATCAGCCCCAGCATTTT
CASSIGDGWFPWGSNQPQHF
>-|TRBJ2-7|TRBV5-6|-
TGTGCCAGCAGCTGGGAAAACGAGCAGTACTTC
CASSWENEQYF
>TRBD1|TRBJ2-2|TRBV7-3|-
TGTGCCAGCAGCCAAAGCTCGGGACAGGGCCCCGGGGAGCTGTTTTTT
CASSQSSGQGPGELFF